This T cell receptor beta chain comes out of a study of blood T cell repertoires in COVID-19. This clone was recorded only once. Profiled with immunoSEQ multiplex PCR; TCRdb holds only in-frame clones, not every one. This table holds around 80,000 clones, about 80% found once. Per germline, CDR1 MNHEY and CDR2 SVGAGI. The CDR3 totals 13 residues. Losses at the gene ends were 6 bases for V and 6 bases for J; bases not matched to a gene: 8. The V call is TRBV6-5, the J call TRBJ2-7; TRBD1 matches at 7 bases. The sequencing input was peripheral blood. The TCR sequence derives from a man aged 50-60 years with active or convalescent COVID-19. The CDR3 spells CASSSTGNSEQYF. The CDR3, as DNA: TGTGCCAGCAGCTCGACAGGGAACAGCGAGCAGTACTTC.